This is a list of T cell receptor beta chains from one sample in a study of shared T cell receptors in the human thymus. TCRdb's copy holds only in-frame clones and misses some; the assay was immunoSEQ multiplex PCR. The sample lists hundreds of thousands of clones, 70% to 90% occurring once. This sample also belongs to another study, concerning human thymus T cells.

The sequenced sample consisted of thymocytes. These receptors were obtained from a boy under two years old with a congenital heart defect. The conserved cysteine and the conserved F or W are not part of the CDR3 here. The D gene is left open where the match is weak.

TRBJ2-5 | 11 | NA | TRBV19 | ASSKTDQETQY
TRBJ2-1 | 14 | TRBD2 | TRBV2 | ASRPTGTSGSYEQF
TRBJ2-6 | 13 | NA | TRBV14 | ASSPNRTGANVLT
TRBJ1-2 | 13 | NA | TRBV6-1 | ASRPTPQGDYGYT
TRBJ1-6 | 14 | TRBD1 | TRBV28 | ASSLGGTANNSPLH
TRBJ2-1 | 12 | NA | TRBV27 | ASSPLGGAGEQF
TRBJ2-3 | 12 | NA | TRBV12-5 | ASGLVHLTDTQY
TRBJ2-7 | 13 | TRBD2 | TRBV5-6 | ASSPWREGPSEQY
TRBJ2-6 | 13 | NA | TRBV6-5 | ASSSRRVGANVLT
TRBJ2-3 | 15 | TRBD2 | TRBV6-4 | ASSEEGLAGGPHTQY
TRBJ1-5 | 14 | TRBD1 | TRBV10-3 | AISESGTGDPQPQH
TRBJ1-5 | 14 | TRBD1 | TRBV19 | ASSTGQGASNQPQH
TRBJ2-7 | 13 | TRBD2 | TRBV9 | ASSVGTSMEYEQY
TRBJ1-1 | 14 | NA | TRBV5-1 | ASSWIPGHRGTEAF
TRBJ2-2 | 14 | TRBD1 | TRBV27 | ASRGWTGKDTGELF
TRBJ1-1 | 14 | TRBD1 | TRBV6-6 | ASSMTGVGLNTEAF
TRBJ2-7 | 14 | TRBD1 | TRBV7-2 | ASSRRVKTGGYEQY